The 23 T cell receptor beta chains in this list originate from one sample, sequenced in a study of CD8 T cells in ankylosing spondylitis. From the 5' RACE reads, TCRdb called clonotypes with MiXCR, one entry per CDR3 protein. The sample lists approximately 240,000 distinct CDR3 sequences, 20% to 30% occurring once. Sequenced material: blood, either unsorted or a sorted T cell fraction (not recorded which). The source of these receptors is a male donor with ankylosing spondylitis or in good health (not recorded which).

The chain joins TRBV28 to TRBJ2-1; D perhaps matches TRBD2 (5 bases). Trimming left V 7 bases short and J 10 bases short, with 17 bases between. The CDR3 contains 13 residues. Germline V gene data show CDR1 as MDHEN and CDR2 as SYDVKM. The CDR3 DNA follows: TGTGCCAGCAACCTCGTCACCGGCGGGGAGCAGTTCTTC. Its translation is CASNLVTGGEQFF.

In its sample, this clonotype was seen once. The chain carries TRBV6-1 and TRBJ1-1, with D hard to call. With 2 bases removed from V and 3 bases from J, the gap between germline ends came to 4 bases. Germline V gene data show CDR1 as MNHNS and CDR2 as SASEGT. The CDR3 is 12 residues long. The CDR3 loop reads CASSEPDTEAFF. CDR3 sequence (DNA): TGTGCCAGCAGTGAACCCGACACTGAAGCTTTCTTT.

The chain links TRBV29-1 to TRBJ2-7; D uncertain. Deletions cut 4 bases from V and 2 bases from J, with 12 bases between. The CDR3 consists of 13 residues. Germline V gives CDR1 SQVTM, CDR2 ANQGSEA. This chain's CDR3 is CSVALPEPYEQYF. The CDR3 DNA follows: TGCAGCGTTGCGTTGCCGGAACCCTACGAGCAGTACTTC.

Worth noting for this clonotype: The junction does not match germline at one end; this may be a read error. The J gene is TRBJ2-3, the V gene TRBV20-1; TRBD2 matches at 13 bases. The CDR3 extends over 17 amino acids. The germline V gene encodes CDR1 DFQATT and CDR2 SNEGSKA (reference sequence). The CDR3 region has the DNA TGCAGTGCCAGAGCCCCCGCGACTAGCGGGGGGTCAGATACGCAGTATTTT. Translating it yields CSARAPATSGGSDTQYF.

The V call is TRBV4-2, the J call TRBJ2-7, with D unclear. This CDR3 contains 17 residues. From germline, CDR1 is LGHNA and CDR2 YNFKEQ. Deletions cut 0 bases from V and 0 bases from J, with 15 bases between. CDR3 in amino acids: CASSQDFGGILSYEQYF. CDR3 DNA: TGTGCCAGCAGCCAAGATTTCGGCGGTATCCTCTCCTACGAGCAGTACTTC.

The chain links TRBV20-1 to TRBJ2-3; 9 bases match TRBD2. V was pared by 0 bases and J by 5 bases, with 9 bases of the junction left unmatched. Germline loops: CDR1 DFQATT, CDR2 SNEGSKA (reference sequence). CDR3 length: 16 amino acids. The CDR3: CSARDEARGGIDTQYF. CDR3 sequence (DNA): TGCAGTGCTAGAGATGAGGCGCGGGGGGGTATAGATACGCAGTATTTT.

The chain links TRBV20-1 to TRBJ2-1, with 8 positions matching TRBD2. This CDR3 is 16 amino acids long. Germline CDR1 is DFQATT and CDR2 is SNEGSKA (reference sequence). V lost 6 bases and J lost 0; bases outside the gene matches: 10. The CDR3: CSAIVASGGSYNEQFF. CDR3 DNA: TGCAGTGCCATCGTAGCGAGCGGGGGCTCCTACAATGAGCAGTTCTTC.

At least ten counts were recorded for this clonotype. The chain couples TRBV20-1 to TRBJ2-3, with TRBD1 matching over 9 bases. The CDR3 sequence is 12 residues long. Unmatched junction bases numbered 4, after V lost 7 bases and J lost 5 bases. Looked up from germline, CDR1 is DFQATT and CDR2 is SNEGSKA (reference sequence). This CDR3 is CSGTGVGDTQYF. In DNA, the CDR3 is TGCAGTGGGACAGGGGTGGGAGATACGCAGTATTTT.

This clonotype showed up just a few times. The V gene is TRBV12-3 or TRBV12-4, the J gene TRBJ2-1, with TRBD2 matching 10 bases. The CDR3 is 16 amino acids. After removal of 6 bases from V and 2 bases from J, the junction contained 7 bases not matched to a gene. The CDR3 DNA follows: TGTGCCAGCAGAAGCCTAGCGGGGGCCGCCTACAATGAGCAGTTCTTC. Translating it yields CASRSLAGAAYNEQFF.

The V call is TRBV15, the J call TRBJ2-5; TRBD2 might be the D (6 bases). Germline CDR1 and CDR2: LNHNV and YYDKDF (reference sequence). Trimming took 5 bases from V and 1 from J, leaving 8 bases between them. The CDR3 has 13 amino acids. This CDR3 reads CATSVGGQETQYF. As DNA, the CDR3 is TGTGCCACCAGCGTGGGGGGCCAAGAGACCCAGTACTTC.

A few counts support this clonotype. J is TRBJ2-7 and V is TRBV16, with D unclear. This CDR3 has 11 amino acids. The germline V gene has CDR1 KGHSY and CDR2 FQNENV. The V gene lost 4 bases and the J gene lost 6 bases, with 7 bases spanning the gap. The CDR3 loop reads CASSRAVEQYF. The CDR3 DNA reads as TGTGCCAGCAGCCGGGCGGTCGAGCAGTACTTC.

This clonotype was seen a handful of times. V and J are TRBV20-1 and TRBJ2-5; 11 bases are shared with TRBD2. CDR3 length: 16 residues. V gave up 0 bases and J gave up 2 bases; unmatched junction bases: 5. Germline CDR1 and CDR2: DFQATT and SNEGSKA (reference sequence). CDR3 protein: CSARDSGTSGQETQYF. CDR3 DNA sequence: TGCAGTGCTAGAGACTCCGGGACTAGCGGTCAAGAGACCCAGTACTTC.

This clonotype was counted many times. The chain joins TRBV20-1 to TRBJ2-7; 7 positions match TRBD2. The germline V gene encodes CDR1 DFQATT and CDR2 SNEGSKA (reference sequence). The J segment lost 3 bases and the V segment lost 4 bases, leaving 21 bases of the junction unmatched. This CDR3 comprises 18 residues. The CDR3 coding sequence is TGCAGTGCTAAAAACCCTATTTCCAGACGGGAGGCTATCTACGAGCAGTACTTC. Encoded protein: CSAKNPISRREAIYEQYF.

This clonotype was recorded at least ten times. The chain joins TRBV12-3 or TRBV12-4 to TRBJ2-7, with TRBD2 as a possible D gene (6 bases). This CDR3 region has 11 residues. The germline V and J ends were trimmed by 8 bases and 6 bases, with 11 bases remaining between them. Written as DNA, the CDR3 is TGTGCCAGCGGACTATTAAGCGAGCAGTACTTC. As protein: CASGLLSEQYF.

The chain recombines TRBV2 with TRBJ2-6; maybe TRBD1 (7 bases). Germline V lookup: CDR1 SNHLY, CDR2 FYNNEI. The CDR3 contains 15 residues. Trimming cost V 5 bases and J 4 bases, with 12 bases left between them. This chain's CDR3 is CASSTGAGGANVLTF. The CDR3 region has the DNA TGTGCCAGCAGTACAGGGGCGGGAGGGGCCAACGTCCTGACTTTC.

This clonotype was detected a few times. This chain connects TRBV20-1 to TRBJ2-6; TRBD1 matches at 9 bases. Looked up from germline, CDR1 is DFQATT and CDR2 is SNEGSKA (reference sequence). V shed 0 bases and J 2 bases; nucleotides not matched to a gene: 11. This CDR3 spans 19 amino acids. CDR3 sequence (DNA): TGCAGTGCTAGAGATGCTGGGTACAGGGGGCTGGCTGGGGCCAACGTCCTGACTTTC. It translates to CSARDAGYRGLAGANVLTF.

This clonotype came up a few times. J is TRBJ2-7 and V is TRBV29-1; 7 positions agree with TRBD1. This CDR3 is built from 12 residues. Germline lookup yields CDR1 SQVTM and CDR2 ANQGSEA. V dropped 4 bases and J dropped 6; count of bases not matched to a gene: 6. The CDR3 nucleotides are TGCAGCGTTGGACAGGGTCCCCTCGAGCAGTACTTC. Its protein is CSVGQGPLEQYF.

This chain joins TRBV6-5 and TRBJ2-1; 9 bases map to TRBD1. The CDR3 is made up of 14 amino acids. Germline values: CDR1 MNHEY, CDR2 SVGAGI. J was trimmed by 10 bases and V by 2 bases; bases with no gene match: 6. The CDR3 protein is CASSYGTGFGEQFF. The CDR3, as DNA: TGTGCCAGCAGTTACGGGACAGGGTTTGGGGAGCAGTTCTTC.

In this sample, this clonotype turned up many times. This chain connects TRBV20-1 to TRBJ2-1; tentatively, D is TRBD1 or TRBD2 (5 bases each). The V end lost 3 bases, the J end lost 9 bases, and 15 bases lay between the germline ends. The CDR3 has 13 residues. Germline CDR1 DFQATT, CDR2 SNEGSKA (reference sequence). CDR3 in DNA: TGCAGTGCTAGCGTCACCCGAGGGACTGAGCAGTTCTTC. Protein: CSASVTRGTEQFF.

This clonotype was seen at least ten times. The CDR3 sequence is CSAPRVNTEAFF. The DNA for the CDR3 is TGCAGTGCTCCCAGGGTGAACACTGAAGCTTTCTTT. The chain uses TRBV20-1 and TRBJ1-1; weak D call: TRBD1 (5 bases). The CDR3 sequence is 12 residues long. CDR1 and CDR2 (germline): DFQATT, SNEGSKA (reference sequence). V lost 5 bases and J 0 bases, leaving 7 bases between the germline ends.

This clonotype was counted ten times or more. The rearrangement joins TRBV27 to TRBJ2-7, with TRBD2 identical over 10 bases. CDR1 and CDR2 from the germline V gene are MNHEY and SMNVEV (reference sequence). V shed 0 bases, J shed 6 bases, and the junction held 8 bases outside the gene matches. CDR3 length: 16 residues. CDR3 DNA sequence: TGTGCCAGCAGTTTATCCCCAGCGGGGGGGCCCCTCGAGCAGTACTTC. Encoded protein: CASSLSPAGGPLEQYF.

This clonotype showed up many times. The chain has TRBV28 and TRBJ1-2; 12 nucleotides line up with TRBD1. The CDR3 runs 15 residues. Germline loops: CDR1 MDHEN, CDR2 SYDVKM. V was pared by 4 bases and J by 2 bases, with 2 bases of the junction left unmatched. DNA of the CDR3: TGTGCCAGCAGTTCCGGGACAGGGGGCAACTATGGCTACACCTTC. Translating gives CASSSGTGGNYGYTF.

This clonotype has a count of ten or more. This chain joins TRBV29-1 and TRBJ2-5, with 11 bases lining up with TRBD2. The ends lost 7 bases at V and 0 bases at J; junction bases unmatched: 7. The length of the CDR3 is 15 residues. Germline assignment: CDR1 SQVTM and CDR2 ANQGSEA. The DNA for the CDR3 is TGCAGCGGCACTAGCGGGGGCGACTACCAAGAGACCCAGTACTTC. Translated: CSGTSGGDYQETQYF.